This T cell receptor beta chain was profiled in a study of patients and donors after allogeneic stem cell transplantation. From the RT-PCR reads, TCRdb called clonotypes with MiXCR, one entry per CDR3 protein. The data show about 960,000 distinct CDR3 sequences, roughly 17% seen once. CDR3 length: 17 residues. Germline values: CDR1 LGHNT, CDR2 FRNRAP. The trim removed 6 bases at V and 0 bases at J, leaving 14 bases unmatched. Sequenced sample: blood, either unsorted or a sorted T cell fraction (not recorded which). This receptor was taken from a human donor who was either an allogeneic HSCT recipient or a stem cell or donor lymphocyte infusion donor (not recorded which). It is not recorded whose cells these are; they may come from a transplant donor. V gene TRBV12-5 combines with J gene TRBJ2-7; 7 bases are a match to TRBD1. The CDR3 bases are TGTGCTAGTGGCGCTCTCGGCGCAGGGGGTAGCTCCTACGAGCAGTACTTC. Amino acid sequence: CASGALGAGGSSYEQYF. Full variable domain (rest looked up from reference TRBV12-5 and TRBJ2-7): DARVTQTPRHKVTEMGQEVTMRCQPILGHNTVFWYRQTMMQGLELLAYFRNRAPLDDSGMPKDRFSAEMPDATLATLKIQPSEPRDSAVYFCASGALGAGGSSYEQYFGPGTRLTVT.